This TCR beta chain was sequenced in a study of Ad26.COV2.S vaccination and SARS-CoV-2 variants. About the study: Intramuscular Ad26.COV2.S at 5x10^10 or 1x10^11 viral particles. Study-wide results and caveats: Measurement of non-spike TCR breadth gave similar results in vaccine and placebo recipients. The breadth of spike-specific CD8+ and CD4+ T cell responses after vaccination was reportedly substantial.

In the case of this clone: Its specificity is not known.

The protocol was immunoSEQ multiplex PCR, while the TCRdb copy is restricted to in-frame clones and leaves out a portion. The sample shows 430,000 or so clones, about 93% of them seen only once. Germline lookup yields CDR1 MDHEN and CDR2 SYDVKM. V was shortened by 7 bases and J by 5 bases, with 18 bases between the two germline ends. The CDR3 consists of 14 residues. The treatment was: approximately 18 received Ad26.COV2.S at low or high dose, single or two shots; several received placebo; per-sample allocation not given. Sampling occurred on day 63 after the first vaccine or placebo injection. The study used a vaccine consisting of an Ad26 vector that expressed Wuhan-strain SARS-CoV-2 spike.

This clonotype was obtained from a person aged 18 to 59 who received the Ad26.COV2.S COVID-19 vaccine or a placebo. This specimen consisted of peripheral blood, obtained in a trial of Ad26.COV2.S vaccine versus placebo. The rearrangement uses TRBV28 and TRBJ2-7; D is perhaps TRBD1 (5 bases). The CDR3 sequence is CASNAPGNGDEQYF. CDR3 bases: TGTGCCAGCAACGCCCCAGGGAATGGCGACGAGCAGTACTTC.